This T cell receptor beta chain was observed in a study of cytomegalovirus exposure and HLA in healthy donors. Findings of the study overall: When a later analysis compared HLA-associated TCR beta chains with equally common others, the HLA-associated chains turned out to be more clonally expanded and to have lower generation probabilities. Cytomegalovirus-associated status was assigned to 164 TCR beta chains.

On this clone: The antigen remains undetermined.

Primers: 60 Vbeta forward and 13 Jbeta reverse. Generated by immunoSEQ multiplex PCR, the TCRdb table keeps only in-frame clones and is missing some. The sample has about 140,000 clones, about 76% seen once. The sample comprised PBMCs. This clonotype was sampled from a man younger than 35 in good health and CMV-seronegative.

Here the CDR3 reads CASMDKLHNEQFF. CDR3 bases: TGTGCCAGCATGGACAAGCTCCACAATGAGCAGTTCTTC. This chain connects TRBV25-1 to TRBJ2-1; TRBD1 might be the D (5 bases). CDR1 MGHDK and CDR2 SYGVNS come from the germline V gene. The CDR3 length is 13 residues. Trimming stripped 7 bases from V and 5 bases from J, with 12 bases between.